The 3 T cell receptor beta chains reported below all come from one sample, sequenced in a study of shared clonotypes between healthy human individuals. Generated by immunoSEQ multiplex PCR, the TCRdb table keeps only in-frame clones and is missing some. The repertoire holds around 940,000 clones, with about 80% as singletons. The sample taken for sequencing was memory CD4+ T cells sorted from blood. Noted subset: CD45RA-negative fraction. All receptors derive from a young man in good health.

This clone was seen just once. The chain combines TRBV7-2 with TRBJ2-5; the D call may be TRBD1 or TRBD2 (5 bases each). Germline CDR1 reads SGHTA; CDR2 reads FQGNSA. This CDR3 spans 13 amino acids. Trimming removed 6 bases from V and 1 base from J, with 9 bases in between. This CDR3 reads CASRLGTQETQYF. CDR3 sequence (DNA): TGTGCCAGCAGGCTCGGGACCCAAGAGACCCAGTACTTC.

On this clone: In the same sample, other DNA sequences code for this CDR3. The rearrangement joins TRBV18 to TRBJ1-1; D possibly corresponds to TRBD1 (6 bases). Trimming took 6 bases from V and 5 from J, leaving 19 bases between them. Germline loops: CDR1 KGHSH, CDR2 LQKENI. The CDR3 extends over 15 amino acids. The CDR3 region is CASSPGQLGKTEAFF. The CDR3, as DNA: TGTGCCAGCTCTCCCGGACAGCTTGGGAAAACTGAAGCTTTCTTT. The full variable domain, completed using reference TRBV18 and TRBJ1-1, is NAGVMQNPRHLVRRRGQEARLRCSPMKGHSHVYWYRQLPEEGLKFMVYLQKENIIDESGMPKERFSAEFPKEGPSILRIQQVVRGDSAAYFCASSPGQLGKTEAFFGQGTRLTVV.

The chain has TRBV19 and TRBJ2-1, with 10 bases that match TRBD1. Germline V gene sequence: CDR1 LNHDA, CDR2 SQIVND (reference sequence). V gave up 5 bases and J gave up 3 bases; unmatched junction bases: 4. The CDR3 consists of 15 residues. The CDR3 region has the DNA TGTGCCAGTAGTCTCCGGGACAGGGGCTACAATGAGCAGTTCTTC. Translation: CASSLRDRGYNEQFF.